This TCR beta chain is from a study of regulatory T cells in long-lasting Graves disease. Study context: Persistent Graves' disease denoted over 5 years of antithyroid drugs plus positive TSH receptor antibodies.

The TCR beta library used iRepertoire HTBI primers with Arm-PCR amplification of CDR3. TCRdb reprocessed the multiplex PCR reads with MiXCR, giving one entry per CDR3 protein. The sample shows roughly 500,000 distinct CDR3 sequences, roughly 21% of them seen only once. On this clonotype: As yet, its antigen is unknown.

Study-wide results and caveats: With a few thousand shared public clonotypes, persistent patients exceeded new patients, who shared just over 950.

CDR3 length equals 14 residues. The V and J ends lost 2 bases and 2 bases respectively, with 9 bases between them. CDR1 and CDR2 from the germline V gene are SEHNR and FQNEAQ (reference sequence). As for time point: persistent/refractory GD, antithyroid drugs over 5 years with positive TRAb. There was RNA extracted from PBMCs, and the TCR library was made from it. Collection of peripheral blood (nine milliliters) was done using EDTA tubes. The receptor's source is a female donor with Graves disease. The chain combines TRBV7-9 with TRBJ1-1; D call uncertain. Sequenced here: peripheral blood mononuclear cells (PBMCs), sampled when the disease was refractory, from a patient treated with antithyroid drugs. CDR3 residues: CASSLFAGNTEAFF. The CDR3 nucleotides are TGTGCCAGCAGCTTATTCGCAGGAAACACTGAAGCTTTCTTT.